The present TCR beta chain was sequenced within a study of cytomegalovirus exposure and HLA in healthy donors. Study-wide results and limits: The number of N-insertions in an Asian-associated ancestry cluster was reportedly below the 666-donor mean in a later analysis.

Germline assignment: CDR1 SEHNR and CDR2 FQNEAQ (reference sequence). The CDR3 has 16 residues. Trimming stripped 2 bases from V and 2 bases from J, with 13 bases between. In the case of this clone: The antigen remains unidentified.

Both 60 Vbeta primers and 13 Jbeta primers went into the PCR. Under the authors' procedure: It was a later analysis that counted 83 million or so unique TCR beta chains, of which 9 million to 13 million were shared. The protocol was immunoSEQ multiplex PCR, while the TCRdb copy is restricted to in-frame clones and leaves out a portion. V, J and clone size are taken as reported in that table, and D and trimming were inferred from the DNA itself. The table includes 200,000 to 250,000 clones, almost 80% detected once. The donors, nominally healthy at sampling, likely had unrecorded immune exposures. V is TRBV7-9 and J is TRBJ2-1; D is possibly TRBD2 (5 bases). Sequencing was performed on PBMCs. This TCR was recovered from a man between 18 and 29 years old in good health and CMV-seronegative. CDR3 in amino acids: CASSLWVSGAYNEQFF. The CDR3 DNA reads TGTGCCAGCAGCTTATGGGTAAGCGGCGCCTACAATGAGCAGTTCTTC.